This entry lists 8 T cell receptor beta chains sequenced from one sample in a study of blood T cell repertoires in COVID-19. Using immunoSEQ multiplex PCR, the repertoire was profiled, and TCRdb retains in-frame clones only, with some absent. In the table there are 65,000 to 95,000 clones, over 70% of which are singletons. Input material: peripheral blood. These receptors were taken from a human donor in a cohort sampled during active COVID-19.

The chain's CDR3 is CASSPSLQGGEQYV. CDR3 nucleotides: TGCGCCAGCAGCCCTTCTCTACAGGGTGGCGAGCAGTACGTC. The chain combines TRBV5-1 with TRBJ2-7; tentative D call: TRBD1 (6 bases). The CDR3 contains 14 residues. Between the trimmed V and J ends, which lost 4 bases and 6 bases, there was a span of 17 bases. Germline V gene lookup returns CDR1 SGHRS and CDR2 YFSETQ.

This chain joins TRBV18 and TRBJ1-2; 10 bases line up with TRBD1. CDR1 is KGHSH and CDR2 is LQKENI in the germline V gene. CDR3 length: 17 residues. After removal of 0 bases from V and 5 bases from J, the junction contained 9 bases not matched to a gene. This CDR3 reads CASSPPPATGGLYGYTF. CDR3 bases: TGTGCCAGCTCACCACCTCCGGCGACAGGGGGCTTATATGGCTACACCTTC.

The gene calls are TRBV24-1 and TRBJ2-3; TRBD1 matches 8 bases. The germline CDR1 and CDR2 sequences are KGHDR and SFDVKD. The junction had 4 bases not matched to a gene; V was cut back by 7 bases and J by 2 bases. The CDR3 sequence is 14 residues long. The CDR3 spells CATRKTGDTDTQYF. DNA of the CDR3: TGTGCCACCAGAAAGACAGGGGACACAGATACGCAGTATTTT.

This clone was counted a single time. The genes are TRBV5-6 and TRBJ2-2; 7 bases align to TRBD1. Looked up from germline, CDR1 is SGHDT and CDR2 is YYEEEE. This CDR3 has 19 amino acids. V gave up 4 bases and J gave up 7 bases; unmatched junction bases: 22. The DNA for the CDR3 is TGTGCCAGCAGCCAACGTAAATTCCGGGACAGTGAATACGGCGGGGAGCTGTTTTTT. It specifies CASSQRKFRDSEYGGELFF.

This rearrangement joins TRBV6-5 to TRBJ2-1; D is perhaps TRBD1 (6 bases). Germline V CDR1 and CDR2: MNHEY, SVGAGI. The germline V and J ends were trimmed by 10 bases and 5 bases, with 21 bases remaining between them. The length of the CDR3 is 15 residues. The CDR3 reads CATLPSGTGHNEQFF. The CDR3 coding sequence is TGTGCCACTCTTCCTTCGGGCACAGGGCACAATGAGCAGTTCTTC.

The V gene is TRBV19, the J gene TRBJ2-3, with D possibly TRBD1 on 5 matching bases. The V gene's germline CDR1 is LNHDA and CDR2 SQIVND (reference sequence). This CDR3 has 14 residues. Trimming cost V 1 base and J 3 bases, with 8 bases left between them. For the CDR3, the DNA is TGTGCCAGTAGTATAGTGGGGCAGACAGATACGCAGTATTTT. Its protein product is CASSIVGQTDTQYF.

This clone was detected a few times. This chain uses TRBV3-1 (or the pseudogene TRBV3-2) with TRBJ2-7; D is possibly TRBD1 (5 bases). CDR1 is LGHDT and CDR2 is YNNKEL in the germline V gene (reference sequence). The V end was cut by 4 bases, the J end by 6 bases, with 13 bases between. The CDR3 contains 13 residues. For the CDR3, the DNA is TGTGCCAGCAGCCGGTTCAGGGAAGCCGAGCAGTACTTC. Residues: CASSRFREAEQYF.

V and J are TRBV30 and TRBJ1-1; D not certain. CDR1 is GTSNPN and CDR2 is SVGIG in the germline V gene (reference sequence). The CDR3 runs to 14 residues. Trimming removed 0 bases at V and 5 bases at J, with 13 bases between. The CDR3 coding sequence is TGTGCCTGGAGTGTAGGAGGAAAGGGAACTGAAGCTTTCTTT. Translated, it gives CAWSVGGKGTEAFF.